This TCR beta chain was sequenced in a study of blood T cell repertoires in COVID-19 (dated by TCRdb to the early 2020s). Study-wide context: Collaborator samples came from the United States, Italy and Spain and covered acute and convalescent phases of COVID-19. A de-identified subject ID, COVID-19 status, age in years and sex were almost always included in the sample metadata. Deeply sampled blood TCRbeta repertoires from subjects exposed to, actively infected with, or recovered from COVID-19 were included in the dataset. HLA class I and class II types, where available, came from metadata supplied by the sample provider rather than from assay-based typing. The repertoires were made available in a free public database intended to serve as a resource for research on the immune response to SARS-CoV-2. The samples were drawn from two sources: the first 160 participants of the ongoing ImmuneRACE study, and 1,200 or so subjects contributed by 6 global collaborators. The prospective study material was composed of cDNA or gDNA derived from T cells, B-cell-depleted T cells, or PBMCs.

TCRbeta CDR3 regions were amplified from genomic DNA using the immunoSEQ Assay, a bias-controlled multiplex PCR. As for the original processing: The number of nucleated cells in each sample was estimated by amplification of reference gene primers within the assay. To quantify the absolute abundance of each unique TCRbeta CDR3 rearrangement, sequence reads were collapsed and filtered. Productive Simpson clonality was computed per sample as the square root of Simpson's diversity index over productive rearrangements. The immuneACCESS repertoire file appears here via TCRdb, limited to in-frame rearrangements. These files lack a portion of the clones; in checked studies, under half of the deficit traces to unresolved V genes, and the cause of the others is not known. D and trimming come from the DNA, and the V and J calls and clone size come from that table. The sample table shows 430,000 or so clones, and 88% are seen once. The ten largest clones represent 1.5% to 2% of the sample.

At the junction V is shortened by 7 bases and J by 8 bases; bases outside the gene matches: 8. The CDR3 covers 12 residues, taking in both the cysteine and the phenylalanine. The only DNA kept is the CDR3, 36 bases in frame from the first base. Looking up the germline V gene yields CDR1 SQVTM and CDR2 ANQGSEA. In the prospective study, participants were roughly 18 to 100 years old, resided in fewer than 25 geographic areas of the United States, and were enrolled through a virtual design. To assign participants to cohorts, the prospective study relied on clinical history that participants themselves reported in a screening survey and a study questionnaire. For ImmuneRACE Cohort 3, a participant was defined as recovered based on two consecutive negative NP/OP PCR tests, clearance by a healthcare professional, or resolution of symptoms. Each participant in the prospective study had whole blood, serum and a nasopharyngeal or oropharyngeal swab collected by mobile phlebotomists. Prospective study participants could optionally give additional blood draws and questionnaires over an approximately 2-month period. Blood samples from the prospective study were shipped frozen or at room temperature prior to DNA extraction.

The study at large found these results: The quantity of clinical and demographic metadata differed by source and by participant and was supplied without curation.

In the case of this clone: Its cognate antigen has yet to be identified. No base-level quality is on record; no much larger clone is a single base apart.

The sequence was obtained from a woman in her 40s who had recovered from COVID-19. The chain links TRBV29-1 with TRBJ1-3, and 7 junctional nucleotides match TRBD1. Input material: PBMCs or T cells enriched from blood (not recorded which). The nucleotide sequence is given as TGCAGCGCCAAGGGGGCGGCGGACACCATATATTTT. The translation is CSAKGAADTIYF.